This T cell receptor beta chain was retrieved from a study of radiation and T cells in renal cell carcinoma. The wider study: Nephrectomy followed 15 Gy stereotactic body radiation by 4 weeks. Overall study results and limits: Without pretreatment biopsies, baseline tumor clonotype presence was undetermined. Top tumor clonotypes rose in blood 2 weeks post-radiation, then contracted.

Sequenced by immunoSEQ multiplex PCR; TCRdb stores in-frame clones only, minus some. The sample has 150,000 or so clones; 70% to 90% are singletons. For this clone: Its target is unknown.

The V gene's germline CDR1 is LGHNA and CDR2 YSLEER. The CDR3 runs to 14 residues. V lost 1 base, J lost 4 bases, and 10 bases lay in between. Time point defined: baseline pretreatment blood. Sample treatment: 15 Gy SBRT to primary tumor, nephrectomy 4 weeks later. The TCR originated in a woman aged 45-65 years with renal cell carcinoma. This chain uses TRBV4-3 with TRBJ1-2; no reliable D call. Material: blood, obtained from a patient whose treatment included radiotherapy and nephrectomy. The CDR3 nucleotides are TGCGCCAGCAGCCAAGGGGAAGTGGGCTATGGCTACACCTTC. Translating gives CASSQGEVGYGYTF.